This record looks at one T cell receptor beta chain sequence and its context. This clonotype was seen only a few times. The antigen it binds to is not known. The sample holds no much larger clone one base away, and base qualities are not on file. The data belong to a study of spatial heterogeneity in lung cancer (dated by TCRdb to 2018 to 2020). For the study in its entirety: Samples were obtained from 70 to 85 patients with early-stage, untreated non-small cell lung cancer from the lung TRACERx cohort. Follow-up PBMC samples were sequenced whenever the samples were available, and the median time to follow-up was around 24 months after resection. More beta-chain than alpha-chain transcripts were consistently detected, likely reflecting higher beta-chain transcript abundance. In the raw uncorrected reads, each unique combination of TCR and UMI appeared more than ten times on average. In non-small cell lung cancer, the study made a quantitative comparison of TCR alpha and beta repertoires among multiple tumor regions, matched nontumor lung and blood. TCR repertoire features were related to nonsynonymous mutation counts determined by whole-exome sequencing of tumor tissue. At surgery, both alpha and beta chains were TCR-sequenced in 220 tumor regions, fewer than 65 matched nontumor lung samples and a few dozen PBMC samples. Points the paper makes about the study in general: Only roughly 14 patients were included in comparisons of baseline and follow-up blood repertoires. Ubiquitous expanded tumor TCRs showed up in blood more often at tumor resection than at routine follow-up. Additional single-cell paired TCR alpha and beta sequencing was considered necessary to confirm, at a functional level, the hypothesis that regional TCRs recognize regional mutations.

The CDR3 has 16 amino acids, counting the end cysteine and phenylalanine. Of all the DNA, just the CDR3 is kept, 48 bases in frame from base 1. The germline V gene gives CDR1 as SQVTM and CDR2 as ANQGSEA. Ends trimmed: V by 6 bases, J by 4 bases; bases unmatched to a gene: 10. Libraries were built with 5' RACE. Data came from a NextSeq 500. To allow correction of PCR and sequencing errors, the TCR library protocol tagged every TCR cDNA molecule with a unique molecular identifier. The study's own analysis went as follows. TCR identification, UMI-based error correction and CDR3 extraction were performed with Decombinator tools. TCRs above a frequency of 2 per 1,000, corresponding to the top 1% of the tumor frequency distribution, were defined as expanded. Each repertoire was subsampled 100 times to 5,000 TCRs, after which Renyi diversity was computed with the R vegan package. CDR3 similarity networks were constructed using string-kernel similarity of amino acid triplets, with links drawn between CDR3s whose pairwise similarity was above 0.82. TCRdb reanalyzed the raw reads on its own, using fastp at Q25 for trimming and MiXCR for clone calling, and kept in-frame beta chains. Here each entry gathers all rows of one CDR3 protein and keeps the most common genes and DNA. What appears here as the V and J calls and clone size reflects TCRdb's work, not the paper's. This sample lists just over 70,000 distinct CDR3 sequences; about 8.2% were detected once. Clones ranked in the top ten supply roughly 1.8% of the sample.

Sample time point, as interpreted from the label and publication: blood at routine non-recurrence follow-up after resection. Without any cell sorting, TCR sequencing was performed on whole RNA extracted either from tumor and nontumor lung tissue or from cryopreserved PBMC samples. Only patients with enough RNA available from two or more tumor regions were chosen for TCR sequencing. The chain is assembled from TRBV29-1 and TRBJ2-7, and 15 bases in between align with TRBD2. The clonotype comes from a female donor with early-stage non-small cell lung cancer. Specimen: PBMCs, collected at follow-up. The DNA sequence follows: TGCAGCGTAGAGGGACTAGCGGGAGGAAGTGGGTACGAGCAGTACTTC. Its protein product is CSVEGLAGGSGYEQYF.